Detailed here is one T cell receptor beta chain. Method: immunoSEQ multiplex PCR; TCRdb's copy keeps in-frame clones and lacks some. Among about 160,000 clones listed, approximately 90% were seen once. Patients of the Seattle cohort, enrolled during active infection, were followed longitudinally. This entry belongs to a study of blood T cell repertoires in COVID-19. Study details: From T cells, B-cell-depleted T cells, or PBMCs came the material, which was cDNA or gDNA.

The CDR3 has 15 amino acids. Germline V gene data show CDR1 as LNHDA and CDR2 as SQIVND (reference sequence). V was clipped by 3 bases and J by 1 base, with 13 bases between them. The receptor was derived from a man aged 18 to 30 with COVID-19, enrolled during active disease. The gene calls are TRBV19 and TRBJ2-7; D might be TRBD2 (5 bases). Sequencing input: peripheral blood. In DNA, the CDR3 is TGTGCCAGTAGTATCCCAGGACTCTCTTCCTACGAGCAGTACTTC. It specifies CASSIPGLSSYEQYF.